This is a list of T cell receptor beta chains from one sample in a study of T cells expressing NK-cell markers. TCRdb reprocessed the 5' RACE reads and stores each CDR3 protein as one record, lacking DNA. The ten top clones account for approximately 3.5%, within a sample of hundreds of thousands of distinct CDR3 sequences. Sequenced input: blood T cells: a sorted CD56 or NKG2C T cell subset, CD4+ or CD8+ T cells, or bulk PBMC T cells (not recorded which). All receptors derive from a young man in good health. Each CDR3 is given with its conserved first and last residue.

>TRBJ1-6|TRBV7-9
CASSLETGQNSPLHF
>TRBJ2-1|TRBV6-1
CASRFGTDYNEQFF
>TRBJ2-7|TRBV20-1
CSARWDRGRRQYF
>TRBJ2-3|TRBV29-1
CSVSGLAGAGGSTDTQYF
>TRBJ2-1|TRBV6-2/TRBV6-3
CASSLTNVGYQFF
>TRBJ2-3|TRBV29-1
CSVVRRDSSASPTDTQYF
>TRBJ2-1|TRBV20-1
CSAGATDGSYNEQFF
>TRBJ1-5|TRBV5-5
CASSLQGPQINQPQHF
>TRBJ2-4|TRBV10-2
CATAGTGSNIQYF
>TRBJ1-2|TRBV6-2/TRBV6-3
CASSYRDRPYGYTF
>TRBJ1-6|TRBV5-5
CASGLQWDRASPLHF
>TRBJ2-2|TRBV5-1
CASSLREFPSGIGELFF
>TRBJ1-5|TRBV12-3/TRBV12-4
CASSLRELDTSNQPQHF
>TRBJ2-7|TRBV20-1
CSAREGLASYEQYF
>TRBJ2-5|TRBV12-3/TRBV12-4
CASSPGGEETQYF
>TRBJ2-5|TRBV6-2/TRBV6-3
CASKSSGRQETQYF
>TRBJ2-1|TRBV7-8
CASSSLVSSYNEQFF
>TRBJ1-2|TRBV6-5
CASSSSGRDGYTF
>TRBJ2-7|TRBV7-8
CASRHTGTGYYEQYF
>TRBJ1-2|TRBV12-3/TRBV12-4
CASSLLRGAGDGYTF
>TRBJ2-7|TRBV5-1
CASRDEIGTLSDEQYF
>TRBJ2-7|TRBV7-2
CASSPLGLESTYEQYF
>TRBJ2-1|TRBV5-1
CASSSLGGPMYNEQFF
>TRBJ2-2|TRBV6-2/TRBV6-3
CASTQTGPGELFF
>TRBJ1-6|TRBV15
CATSNRAADSPLHF
>TRBJ2-5|TRBV7-9
CASSSSSEGPKETQYF
>TRBJ1-6|TRBV20-1
CSARDRGYSPLHF
>TRBJ1-2|TRBV5-1
CASSLGQQAISNYGYTF
>TRBJ2-1|TRBV25-1
CASAPAGLTYNEQFF
>TRBJ2-5|TRBV12-5
CASDRGEVQETQYF
>TRBJ2-1|TRBV5-4
CASSLEGLVNEQFF
>TRBJ1-2|TRBV30
CAWSADRDRLYGYTF
>TRBJ2-3|TRBV6-1
CASSPKRGVADTQYF
>TRBJ1-6|TRBV25-1
CASSEGVSPYNSPLHF
>TRBJ2-7|TRBV10-3
CAISKDGVLSYEQYF
>TRBJ2-1|TRBV4-3
CASSQDGGTEFF
>TRBJ2-3|TRBV5-1
CASSPGNVQGDTQYF
>TRBJ2-5|TRBV28
CASSLGTHRLAGGRETQYF
>TRBJ2-3|TRBV28
CASRPGLAGNTDTQYF
>TRBJ2-5|TRBV28
CASSSSGTGGNQYF
>TRBJ2-3|TRBV29-1
CSVGGTALPDTQYF
>TRBJ2-5|TRBV20-1
CSARDAGKETQYF
>TRBJ1-4|TRBV5-1
CASSRITGTGNEKLFF
>TRBJ2-3|TRBV30
CAWGSGAGSTDTQYF
>TRBJ1-2|TRBV12-3/TRBV12-4
CASNFQARTNYGYTF
>TRBJ2-5|TRBV15
CATSRDRTLGETQYF